The present T cell receptor (beta chain) was sequenced within a study of cytomegalovirus exposure and HLA in healthy donors. Findings and caveats of the study: Being productive about 90% or about 30% of the time was typical of most TCR beta V segments in an earlier analysis.

CDR1 is SGDLS, CDR2 YYNGEE, per germline. V dropped 4 bases and J dropped 0; count of bases not matched to a gene: 14. CDR3 length equals 19 residues. In this sample, this clone turned up once. What it binds is unknown. Donors consisted of healthy bone marrow donors. PCR employed 60 Vbeta and 13 Jbeta primers. Profiled with immunoSEQ multiplex PCR; TCRdb holds only in-frame clones, not every one. The profile shows 100,000 to 150,000 clones, about 79% of them singletons. The sequencing sample was made of PBMCs. The chain couples TRBV9 to TRBJ1-4; TRBD1 matches at 8 bases. The clonotype comes from a man between 50 and 59 years old in good health and CMV-seronegative. The CDR3 coding sequence is TGTGCCAGCAGCCCACTCTACAGACAGGGGATCCCAACTAATGAAAAACTGTTTTTT. Amino acids: CASSPLYRQGIPTNEKLFF.